These T cell receptor beta chains were read from a single sample in a study of cytomegalovirus exposure and HLA in healthy donors. The table came from immunoSEQ multiplex PCR; TCRdb's copy has only in-frame clones and leaves some out. The sample includes roughly 150,000 clones, around 77% of them seen just once. Sequenced: PBMCs. These receptors were taken from a middle-aged woman in good health and CMV-seronegative. Each CDR3 is given with its conserved first and last residue. A D gene is named only where the DNA matches it firmly. Size tells how often a clone was seen (once, few, many) or the class of an expanded clone, and some rows leave it out.

v_call	clone_size	j_call	d_call	cdr3_aa	cdr3_nt
TRBV5-6	NA	TRBJ1-1	TRBD1	CASSATGQEVRDTEAFF	TGTGCCAGCAGCGCAACGGGACAGGAGGTTCGGGACACTGAAGCTTTCTTT
TRBV27	NA	TRBJ2-7	TRBD1	CASRLTGAHEQYF	TGTGCCAGCAGACTGACAGGGGCCCACGAGCAGTACTTC
TRBV4-2	few	TRBJ1-2	NA	CASTRVLQEPYGYTF	TGTGCCAGCACGAGAGTCCTCCAGGAACCATATGGCTACACCTTC
TRBV6-5	NA	TRBJ2-1	NA	CASSYSQGNVLEQFF	TGTGCCAGCAGTTACTCACAGGGAAACGTGTTAGAGCAGTTCTTC
TRBV30	NA	TRBJ1-3	NA	CAWDRSLGNTIYF	TGTGCCTGGGACAGGTCGCTTGGAAACACCATATATTTT
TRBV2	NA	TRBJ2-7	TRBD1	CASSESRGPYEQYF	TGTGCCAGCAGTGAAAGCAGGGGGCCCTACGAGCAGTACTTC
TRBV11-2	once	TRBJ2-1	NA	CASSFWGEAYNEQFF	TGTGCCAGCAGCTTCTGGGGGGAGGCCTACAATGAGCAGTTCTTC
TRBV30	once	TRBJ2-1	NA	CAWSGLDQFSYNEQFF	TGTGCCTGGAGTGGACTAGATCAATTTTCCTACAATGAGCAGTTCTTC
TRBV29-1	NA	TRBJ2-2	NA	CSVERQKNTGELFF	TGCAGCGTTGAACGACAAAAGAACACCGGGGAGCTGTTTTTT
TRBV28	NA	TRBJ2-7	TRBD2	CASSRELAPHYEQYF	TGTGCCAGCAGTCGAGAACTAGCGCCTCACTACGAGCAGTACTTC
TRBV27	once	TRBJ2-1	TRBD1	CASSGTDRGRRNEQFF	TGTGCCAGCAGTGGGACAGACAGGGGGCGAAGGAATGAGCAGTTCTTC
TRBV2	NA	TRBJ1-2	NA	CASSEAPPTGEGGYTF	TGTGCCAGCAGTGAAGCCCCCCCGACAGGTGAGGGAGGCTACACCTTC
TRBV5-6	NA	TRBJ2-5	TRBD1	CASNQGALGETQYF	TGTGCCAGCAATCAGGGGGCTCTGGGAGAGACCCAGTACTTC
TRBV12-5	NA	TRBJ1-5	NA	CASGPSQGAQHF	TGTGCTAGTGGTCCATCACAGGGAGCCCAGCATTTT
TRBV6-1	once	TRBJ1-2	TRBD1	CASSGVEGALGYGYTF	TGTGCCAGCAGTGGTGTGGAGGGGGCGCTGGGCTATGGCTACACCTTC
TRBV7-3	NA	TRBJ1-1	NA	CASSLSQGPLAEAFF	TGTGCCAGCAGCTTAAGTCAGGGGCCTTTAGCTGAAGCTTTCTTT
TRBV4-1	NA	TRBJ1-4	NA	CASRTEFNEKLFF	TGCGCCAGCAGGACAGAATTTAATGAAAAACTGTTTTTT
TRBV27	NA	TRBJ1-1	NA	CASYRGGGNTEAFF	TGTGCCAGCTACCGGGGGGGCGGGAACACTGAAGCTTTCTTT
TRBV28	NA	TRBJ1-4	NA	CASSPTTGTTNEKLFF	TGTGCCAGCAGTCCTACGACCGGGACAACTAATGAAAAACTGTTTTTT
TRBV18	NA	TRBJ2-1	NA	CASSIQETINEQFF	TGTGCCAGCTCGATACAGGAGACCATCAATGAGCAGTTCTTC
TRBV19	NA	TRBJ1-2	NA	CASSARYGGGYTF	TGTGCCAGTAGTGCCCGATACGGAGGGGGCTACACCTTC
TRBV10-2	many	TRBJ2-3	NA	CASSKFLASGEADTQYF	TGCGCCAGCAGTAAATTTCTAGCGTCGGGAGAGGCAGATACGCAGTATTTT
TRBV7-9	NA	TRBJ1-2	NA	CASSSLYGYTF	TGTGCCAGCAGCTCCTTATATGGCTACACCTTC
TRBV5-1	NA	TRBJ2-7	NA	CASSLGGKSEQYF	TGCGCCAGCAGCTTGGGAGGAAAGAGCGAGCAGTACTTC
TRBV4-2	NA	TRBJ1-5	TRBD1	CASSSDRGNQPQHF	TGTGCCAGCAGCTCGGACAGGGGCAACCAGCCCCAGCATTTT
TRBV30	NA	TRBJ1-5	TRBD1	CAWSRGTGGNQPQHF	TGTGCCTGGAGTCGAGGAACAGGGGGAAATCAGCCCCAGCATTTT
TRBV6-1	NA	TRBJ1-5	NA	CASSRLGQEPQHF	TGTGCCAGCTCCCGACTTGGCCAAGAGCCCCAGCATTTT
TRBV30	NA	TRBJ2-3	TRBD2	CAWSVGGRDTQYF	TGTGCCTGGAGTGTAGGCGGGAGAGATACGCAGTATTTT